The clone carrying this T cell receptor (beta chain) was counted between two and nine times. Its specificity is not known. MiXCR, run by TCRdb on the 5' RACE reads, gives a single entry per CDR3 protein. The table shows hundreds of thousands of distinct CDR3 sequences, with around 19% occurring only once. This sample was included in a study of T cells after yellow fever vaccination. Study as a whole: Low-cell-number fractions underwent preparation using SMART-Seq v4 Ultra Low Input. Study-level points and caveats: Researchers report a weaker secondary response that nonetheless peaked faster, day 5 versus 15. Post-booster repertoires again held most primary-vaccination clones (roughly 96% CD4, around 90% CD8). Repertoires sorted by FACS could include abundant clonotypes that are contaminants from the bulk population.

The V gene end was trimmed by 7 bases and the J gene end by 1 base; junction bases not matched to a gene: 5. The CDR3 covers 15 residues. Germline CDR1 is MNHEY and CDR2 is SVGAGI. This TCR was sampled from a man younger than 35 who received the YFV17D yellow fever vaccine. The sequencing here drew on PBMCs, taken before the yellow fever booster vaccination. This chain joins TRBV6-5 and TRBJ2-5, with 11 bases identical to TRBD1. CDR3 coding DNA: TGTGCCAGCACCGGGACAGGGGGACTCCAAGAGACCCAGTACTTC. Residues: CASTGTGGLQETQYF.